These T cell receptor beta chains were read from a single sample in a study of shared clonotypes between healthy human individuals. Repertoires were generated with immunoSEQ multiplex PCR, while TCRdb's copy carries only in-frame clones and drops some. Among more than 2,000,000 clones listed, roughly 93% were seen once. Sequencing was carried out using naive CD4+ T cells from PBMCs. The receptors were sampled from a man aged 18 to 35 in good health. Some clones in this sample may be carry-over from other donors' samples. The CDR3 runs from the conserved cysteine through the conserved F or W. The D gene is left open where the match is weak.

>TRBV7-3|TRBJ2-5|.
CASSLMPSLVQETQYF
>TRBV5-4|TRBJ2-6|TRBD1
CASSSGTGNSGANVLTF
>TRBV28|TRBJ2-7|.
CASSLFRQGSSYEQYF
>TRBV11-2|TRBJ2-3|TRBD2
CASSSLAGTDTQYF
>TRBV13|TRBJ1-2|.
CASSLTLSSPGDYGYTF
>TRBV5-1|TRBJ2-1|TRBD2
CASHPRPRLAGASDEQFF
>TRBV18|TRBJ2-6|TRBD1
CASSPSTGNSGANVLTF
>TRBV7-2|TRBJ2-1|TRBD2
CASSLRQREFREQFF
>TRBV28|TRBJ2-7|TRBD2
CASTPHPGGGPSYEQYF
>TRBV28|TRBJ2-3|.
CASSHQRPGTDTQYF
>TRBV28|TRBJ1-5|.
CASNADYSNQPQHF
>TRBV4-2|TRBJ2-1|.
CASSQVGAYNEQFF
>TRBV30|TRBJ1-1|.
CAWSVKGRMNTEAFF
>TRBV28|TRBJ1-1|.
CASSPTGWNTEAFF
>TRBV25-1|TRBJ2-7|.
CASSEYGGSYEQYF
>TRBV11-2|TRBJ2-4|.
CASSFFSLGSAKNIQYF
>TRBV5-1|TRBJ1-1|.
CASSLTRVATEAFF
>TRBV28|TRBJ2-6|.
CASSPLTGFLANVLTF
>TRBV28|TRBJ2-7|.
CASTSQAGTINYEQYF
>TRBV28|TRBJ2-7|.
CASRSWESGYEQYF
>TRBV15|TRBJ2-6|TRBD1
CATSRDFRAGGSGANVLTF
>TRBV29-1|TRBJ1-3|TRBD1
CSAWTGRTGNTIYF
>TRBV5-1|TRBJ1-2|TRBD1
CASSPGTGRDGYTF
>TRBV4-2|TRBJ2-5|.
CASSHGQREETQYF
>TRBV7-9|TRBJ2-7|.
CASSLAGGSGEQYF
>TRBV9|TRBJ2-3|TRBD2
CASSDRSGVSTDTQYF
>TRBV7-2|TRBJ2-1|.
CASSLVSDEQFF
>TRBV5-4|TRBJ2-3|.
CASSVGIAADTQYF
>TRBV7-7|TRBJ2-5|.
CASSSGQTQYF
>TRBV2|TRBJ1-3|TRBD1
CASSPQGRGASGNTIYF
>TRBV28|TRBJ2-3|TRBD2
CASSELAGARATDTQYF
>TRBV5-6|TRBJ1-2|.
CASSQGQNYGYTF
>TRBV5-1|TRBJ1-1|.
CASSQGSPEAEAFF
>TRBV19|TRBJ1-2|TRBD1
CASSTQGAANYGYTF
>TRBV5-4|TRBJ2-5|.
CASARLEETQYF
>TRBV6-4|TRBJ2-1|TRBD2
CASSDLAGGFEQFF
>TRBV5-1|TRBJ1-3|.
CASSLGPGASGNTIYF